This T cell receptor beta chain was observed in a study of T-cell memory formation after mild COVID-19. This clonotype came up a few times. Germline loops: CDR1 LNHNV, CDR2 YYDKDF (reference sequence). This CDR3 has 15 amino acids. With V trimmed by 3 bases and J by 6 bases, 9 bases remained unmatched. TCRdb reanalysed the 5' RACE reads using MiXCR and keeps one entry per CDR3 protein. The sample has about 200,000 distinct CDR3 sequences; around 17% are singletons. V gene TRBV15 combines with J gene TRBJ2-7, with 9 bases that match TRBD2. The source material was PBMCs or a T cell subset sorted from them (not recorded which). The receptor was derived from an adult woman who had mild COVID-19 (a few samples of this study predate the infection). Cell type and time point are not known. The CDR3 DNA follows: TGTGCCACCAGCAGGGGCCTAGCGGGACGGTTCGAGCAGTACTTC. Amino acids: CATSRGLAGRFEQYF.